The clone carrying this TCR beta chain was counted ten times or more. Its specificity is unknown. These data originate in a study of regulatory T cells in long-lasting Graves disease. Whole-study findings and limits: Those with persistent Graves' had less TCR diversity than newly diagnosed patients. When disease was persistent, TRBV28, TRBJ1-2 and TRBJ2-5 were the favored segments.

The CDR3 is 16 residues long. J was trimmed by 3 bases and V by 4 bases; bases with no gene match: 8. CDR1 and CDR2 (germline): SQVTM, ANQGSEA. Specified time point: newly diagnosed GD, antithyroid drugs for less than 3 months. The TCR library was prepared using RNA isolated from PBMCs. HTBI primers from iRepertoire and Arm-PCR of CDR3 regions yielded the TCR beta libraries. TCRdb analysed the multiplex PCR reads with MiXCR anew, one entry per CDR3 protein. The sample lists under 400,000 distinct CDR3 sequences; 16% were seen once. The same sample was also studied in work on T cells in Graves' hyperthyroidism and ophthalmopathy. Per that study: No ophthalmopathy progression within 18 months constituted stable Graves' hyperthyroidism. Exclusion of a patient resulted from uncontrolled infection, other autoimmune disease, pregnancy or lactation.

Sequenced here: peripheral blood mononuclear cells (PBMCs), sampled at new diagnosis, from a patient treated with antithyroid drugs. This sequence was found in a man aged 40-50 years with Graves disease. The J gene is TRBJ2-2, the V gene TRBV29-1; 10 bases match TRBD2. CDR3: CSVGLWSGGDTGELFF. The CDR3 DNA reads as TGCAGCGTTGGACTTTGGAGCGGGGGGGACACCGGGGAGCTGTTTTTT.